The subject of this entry is one T cell receptor (beta chain). The CDR3 contains 15 residues. V gave up 4 bases and J gave up 1 base; unmatched junction bases: 5. The V gene's germline CDR1 is SGHRS and CDR2 YFSETQ. The sample belongs to a study of control samples from healthy donors and cancer patients. The data were produced by immunoSEQ multiplex PCR, yet TCRdb's version contains in-frame clones alone and is incomplete. The table records some 200,000 clones, roughly 94% of them present only once. The sequenced material came from blood. This rearrangement joins TRBV5-1 to TRBJ2-7, with 10 nucleotides matching TRBD2. The clonotype was recovered from a man in his forties or fifties in good health. The CDR3: CASSIVAGGSYEQYF. DNA of the CDR3: TGCGCCAGCAGCATCGTAGCGGGGGGATCCTACGAGCAGTACTTC.